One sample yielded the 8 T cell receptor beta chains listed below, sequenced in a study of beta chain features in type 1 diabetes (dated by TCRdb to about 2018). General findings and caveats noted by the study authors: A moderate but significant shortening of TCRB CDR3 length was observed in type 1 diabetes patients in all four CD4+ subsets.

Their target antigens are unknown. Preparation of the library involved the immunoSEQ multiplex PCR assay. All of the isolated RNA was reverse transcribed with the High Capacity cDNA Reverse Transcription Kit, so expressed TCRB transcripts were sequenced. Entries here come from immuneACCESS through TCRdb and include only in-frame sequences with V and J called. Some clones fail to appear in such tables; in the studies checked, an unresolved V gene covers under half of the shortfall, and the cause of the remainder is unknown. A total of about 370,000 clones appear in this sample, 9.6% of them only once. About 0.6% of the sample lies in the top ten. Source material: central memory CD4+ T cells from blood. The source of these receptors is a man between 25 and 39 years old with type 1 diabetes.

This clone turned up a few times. CDR3 sequence reads: CASSLGGLIYEQYF. The CDR3 nucleotides are TGTGCCAGCAGCTTGGGGGGACTGATCTACGAGCAGTACTTC. The chain couples TRBV7-9 to TRBJ2-7, with a weak D call TRBD2 (6 bases). V was pared by 3 bases and J by 3 bases, with 12 bases between. The CDR3 is made up of 14 amino acids. Germline V CDR1 and CDR2: SEHNR, FQNEAQ (reference sequence).

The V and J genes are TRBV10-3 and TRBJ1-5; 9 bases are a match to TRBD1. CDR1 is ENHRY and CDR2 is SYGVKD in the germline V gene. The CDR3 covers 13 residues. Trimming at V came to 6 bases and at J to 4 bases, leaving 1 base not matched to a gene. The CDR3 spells CAIRGQGNQPQHF. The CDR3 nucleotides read TGTGCCATCAGGGGACAGGGAAATCAGCCCCAGCATTTT.

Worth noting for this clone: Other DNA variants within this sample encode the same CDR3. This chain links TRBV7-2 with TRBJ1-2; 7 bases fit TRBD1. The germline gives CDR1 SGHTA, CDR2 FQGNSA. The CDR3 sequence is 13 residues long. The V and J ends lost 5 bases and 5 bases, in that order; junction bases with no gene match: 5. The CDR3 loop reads CASSPGQEYGYTF. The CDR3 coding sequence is TGTGCCAGCAGCCCCGGACAGGAATATGGCTACACCTTC.

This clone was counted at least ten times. CDR3 sequence reads: CASSQDRAQGIYEQYF. DNA of the CDR3: TGCGCCAGCAGCCAAGATCGCGCCCAGGGGATATACGAGCAGTACTTC. The J gene is TRBJ2-7, the V gene TRBV4-1; D is perhaps TRBD1 (6 bases). V lost 0 bases and J lost 4, with 16 bases in between. Germline V gene data show CDR1 as MGHRA and CDR2 as YSYEKL. CDR3 length: 16 amino acids.

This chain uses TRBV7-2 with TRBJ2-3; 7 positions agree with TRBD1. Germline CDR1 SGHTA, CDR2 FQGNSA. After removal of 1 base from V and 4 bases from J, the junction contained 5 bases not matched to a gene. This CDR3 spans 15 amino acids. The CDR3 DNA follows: TGTGCCAGCAGCTTAGGACAGGGTGGGTCAGATACGCAGTATTTT. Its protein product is CASSLGQGGSDTQYF.

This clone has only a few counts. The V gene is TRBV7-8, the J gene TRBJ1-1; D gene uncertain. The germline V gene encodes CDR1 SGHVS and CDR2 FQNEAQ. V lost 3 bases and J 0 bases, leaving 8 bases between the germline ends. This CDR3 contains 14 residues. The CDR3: CASSFAGMNTEAFF. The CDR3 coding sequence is TGTGCCAGCAGCTTCGCGGGAATGAACACTGAAGCTTTCTTT.

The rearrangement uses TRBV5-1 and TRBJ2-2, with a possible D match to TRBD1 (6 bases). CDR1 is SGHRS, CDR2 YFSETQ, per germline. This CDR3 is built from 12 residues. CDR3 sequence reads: CGTAANTGELFF. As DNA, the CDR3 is TGCGGGACAGCTGCGAACACCGGGGAGCTGTTTTTT.

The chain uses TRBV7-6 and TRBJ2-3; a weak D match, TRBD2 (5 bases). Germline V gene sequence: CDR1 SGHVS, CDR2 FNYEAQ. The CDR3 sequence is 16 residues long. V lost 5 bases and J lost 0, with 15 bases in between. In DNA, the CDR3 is TGTGCCAGCAGCCCAAACGGGATTTCTAGCACAGATACGCAGTATTTT. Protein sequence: CASSPNGISSTDTQYF.